These 18 T cell receptor beta chains were all obtained from the same sample, sequenced in a study of OX40 agonist ivuxolimab in advanced cancers. TCRdb's copy holds only in-frame clones and misses some; the assay was immunoSEQ multiplex PCR. The profile shows 35,000 to 45,000 clones, 82% of them singletons. The specimen comprised CD4+ or CD8+ T cells sorted from blood, sampled in a trial of the OX40 agonist ivuxolimab. The receptors originated from an adult with an advanced solid tumor such as melanoma, head and neck, liver or kidney cancer.

The DNA for the CDR3 is TGTGCCAGAAATTTAGTTGTCGAGAATGAAAAACTGTTTTTT. It specifies CARNLVVENEKLFF. The chain links TRBV5-3 to TRBJ1-4; D ambiguous. Being an ORF, TRBV5-3 has a function that is uncertain. The CDR3 covers 14 residues. Trimming stripped 6 bases from V and 5 bases from J, with 14 bases between.

DNA for the CDR3: TGTGCCAGCAGCAAATGGCTAGTAGAGGCAGATACGCAGTATTTT. It yields the protein CASSKWLVEADTQYF. This rearrangement joins TRBV21-1 to TRBJ2-3; TRBD2, the table's D call, lacks a check against the DNA. TRBV21-1 is reported as a pseudogene. This CDR3 has 15 residues.

The chain is built from TRBV6-1 and TRBJ1-1; D remains ambiguous. The CDR3 covers 15 residues. Germline V lookup: CDR1 MNHNS, CDR2 SASEGT. V lost 2 bases and J lost 1, with 11 bases in between. Here the CDR3 reads CASSELGGRNTEAFF. CDR3 DNA: TGTGCCAGCAGTGAATTGGGCGGGAGGAACACTGAAGCTTTCTTT.

The chain has TRBV7-9 and TRBJ2-2, with 9 bases fitting TRBD2. Trimming at V came to 4 bases and at J to 7 bases, leaving 7 bases not matched to a gene. The CDR3 totals 15 residues. Germline V gene data show CDR1 as SEHNR and CDR2 as FQNEAQ (reference sequence). The CDR3 here is CASSSREGQIGELFF. DNA of the CDR3: TGTGCCAGCAGCTCGCGGGAGGGCCAGATCGGGGAGCTGTTTTTT.

The chain carries TRBV5-4 and TRBJ2-3; no reliable D call. The CDR3 loop spans 13 amino acids. V was cut by 1 base and J by 2 bases, with 5 bases left in between. The germline V gene encodes CDR1 SGHNT and CDR2 YYREEE (reference sequence). The CDR3 coding sequence is TGTGCCAGCAGCTTGAGCCTCACAGATACGCAGTATTTT. This encodes CASSLSLTDTQYF.

The V gene is TRBV7-9, the J gene TRBJ1-5, with TRBD1 identical over 7 bases. Losses at the gene ends were 1 base for V and 16 bases for J; bases not matched to a gene: 10. CDR1 SEHNR and CDR2 FQNEAQ come from the germline V gene (reference sequence). This CDR3 is built from 13 residues. CDR3 amino acids: CASSLERTGPHHF. The CDR3 nucleotides read TGTGCCAGCAGCTTAGAGAGGACAGGACCTCATCATTTT.

This chain links TRBV5-4 with TRBJ2-7; 9 positions match TRBD1. The trim removed 6 bases at V and 3 bases at J, leaving 7 bases unmatched. The germline V gene encodes CDR1 SGHNT and CDR2 YYREEE (reference sequence). The CDR3 sequence is 14 residues long. CDR3 nucleotides: TGTGCCAGCACACCGGGACAGGGTCTCTACGAGCAGTACTTC. This codes for CASTPGQGLYEQYF. Full variable domain (remainder filled in from reference TRBV5-4 and TRBJ2-7): ETGVTQSPTHLIKTRGQQVTLRCSSQSGHNTVSWYQQALGQGPQFIFQYYREEENGRGNFPPRFSGLQFPNYSSELNVNALELDDSALYLCASTPGQGLYEQYFGPGTRLTVT.

V and J are TRBV5-4 and TRBJ2-2, with D unresolved. This CDR3 is built from 12 residues. CDR1 and CDR2 from the germline V gene are SGHNT and YYREEE (reference sequence). V was trimmed by 4 bases and J by 11 bases, leaving 12 bases between them. The CDR3 region is CASSSTGPELFF. The CDR3 DNA is TGTGCCAGCAGCAGCACCGGCCCAGAGCTGTTTTTT. Based on the CDR3 plus reference TRBV5-4 and TRBJ2-2, the full variable domain is ETGVTQSPTHLIKTRGQQVTLRCSSQSGHNTVSWYQQALGQGPQFIFQYYREEENGRGNFPPRFSGLQFPNYSSELNVNALELDDSALYLCASSSTGPELFFGEGSRLTVL.

The rearrangement joins TRBV7-2 to TRBJ1-1, with D possibly matching TRBD1 (5 bases). CDR1 and CDR2 from the germline V gene are SGHTA and FQGNSA. CDR3 length: 14 residues. The ends were cut back, 5 bases at V and 5 bases at J, with 15 bases in the middle. The CDR3 DNA is TGTGCCAGCAGCCTCGAAAGGGGAGGGACTGAAGCTTTCTTT. Translated, it gives CASSLERGGTEAFF.

This clone has only a few counts. The rearrangement links TRBV9 to TRBJ2-1; 8 bases line up with TRBD2. The CDR3 has 15 residues. The junction had 3 bases not matched to a gene; V was cut back by 4 bases and J by 0 bases. The V gene's germline CDR1 is SGDLS and CDR2 YYNGEE. The CDR3 loop reads CASSPSGSSYNEQFF. In nucleotides, the CDR3 is TGTGCCAGCAGCCCGAGCGGGAGCTCCTACAATGAGCAGTTCTTC.

V and J are TRBV4-1 and TRBJ2-7; D ambiguous. V was trimmed by 1 base and J by 7 bases, leaving 17 bases between them. This CDR3 is built from 15 residues. Per germline, CDR1 MGHRA and CDR2 YSYEKL. The CDR3 DNA reads TGCGCCAGCAGCCAAGGCCCCGTCCGCCCCGAAGAGCAGTACTTC. This encodes CASSQGPVRPEEQYF.

This chain uses TRBV10-3 with TRBJ2-2; D possibly corresponds to TRBD2 (5 bases). V was trimmed by 3 bases and J by 1 base, leaving 15 bases between them. The length of the CDR3 is 17 residues. Per the germline V gene, CDR1 is ENHRY and CDR2 is SYGVKD. The CDR3 loop is CAISEPTAVGNTGELFF. In nucleotides, the CDR3 is TGTGCCATCAGTGAACCAACAGCGGTTGGGAACACCGGGGAGCTGTTTTTT.

The J gene is TRBJ2-2, the V gene TRBV30, with a possible D match to TRBD2 (5 bases). Germline lookup yields CDR1 GTSNPN and CDR2 SVGIG (reference sequence). This CDR3 contains 13 residues. V lost 3 bases and J 6 bases, leaving 11 bases between the germline ends. The CDR3 loop reads CAWREVTPGELFF. The CDR3 DNA reads as TGTGCCTGGAGGGAGGTCACCCCCGGGGAGCTGTTTTTT.

The chain links TRBV5-6 to TRBJ1-4, with D unresolved. V lost 3 bases, J lost 8 bases, and 14 bases lay in between. The germline gives CDR1 SGHDT, CDR2 YYEEEE. The CDR3 runs to 14 residues. The CDR3 reads CASSSRGIEEKLFF. In DNA, the CDR3 is TGTGCCAGCAGCTCTCGCGGAATTGAGGAAAAACTGTTTTTT.

The rearrangement uses TRBV5-5 and TRBJ1-6; D may be TRBD1 (5 bases). V dropped 4 bases and J dropped 3 bases, with 11 bases sitting between them. The CDR3 has 15 residues. CDR1 is SGHKS and CDR2 is YYEKEE in the germline V gene (reference sequence). The CDR3 is CASSATGYYNSPLHF. In DNA, the CDR3 is TGTGCCAGCAGCGCCACAGGATACTATAATTCACCCCTCCACTTT.

V and J are TRBV7-2 and TRBJ2-3; the D is unclear. The CDR3 is 15 residues long. Trimming stripped 2 bases from V and 2 bases from J, with 11 bases between. Germline V gene lookup returns CDR1 SGHTA and CDR2 FQGNSA. As DNA, the CDR3 is TGTGCCAGCAGCTTAAGGGATAGTACCACAGATACGCAGTATTTT. It is translated as CASSLRDSTTDTQYF.

This clone occurred a few times. A junction end diverges from the germline sequence, so it may reflect a read error. This chain uses TRBV5-5 with TRBJ1-6; D is ambiguous. There are 16 residues in the CDR3. Germline CDR1 reads SGHKS; CDR2 reads YYEKEE (reference sequence). The CDR3 nucleotides are TGCGCCAGCAGCCACGAGCACGACTCGGGTAATTCACCCCTCCACTTT. It translates to CASSHEHDSGNSPLHF.

In this sample, this clone turned up a few times. CDR3 nucleotides: TGTGCCTGGAATTCAGGGGTGGAAGCTTTCTTT. This codes for CAWNSGVEAFF. V and J are TRBV30 and TRBJ1-1, with D possibly being TRBD1 (6 bases). The CDR3 runs to 11 residues. CDR1 and CDR2 from the germline V gene are GTSNPN and SVGIG (reference sequence). The ends were cut back, 4 bases at V and 8 bases at J, with 11 bases in the middle.